Shown below are 12 T cell receptor beta chains from a single sample sequenced in a study of cytomegalovirus exposure and HLA in healthy donors. In the PCR, 60 Vbeta and 13 Jbeta primers were used. TCRdb keeps only in-frame clones here, not all; method: immunoSEQ multiplex PCR. Among roughly 100,000 clones listed, roughly 79% were seen once. The sample consisted of PBMCs. These receptors originate from a male donor in good health and CMV-seronegative.

The chain is built from TRBV9 and TRBJ1-2, with 7 bases lining up with TRBD1. Trimming at V came to 1 base and at J to 4 bases, leaving 10 bases not matched to a gene. Germline V gene sequence: CDR1 SGDLS, CDR2 YYNGEE. The CDR3 consists of 16 residues. Written as DNA, the CDR3 is TGTGCCAGCAGCGTATCAAGGACAGGCGGAACCTATGGCTACACCTTC. Protein product: CASSVSRTGGTYGYTF.

This clone was counted a single time. The chain links TRBV27 to TRBJ1-1, with D perhaps TRBD1 (6 bases). CDR1 is MNHEY and CDR2 is SMNVEV in the germline V gene (reference sequence). The CDR3 has 13 amino acids. V lost 3 bases to trimming and J lost 4 bases, with 9 bases between them. The CDR3 DNA reads as TGTGCCAGCAGTTTCGGACAGACCACTGAAGCTTTCTTT. This translates into CASSFGQTTEAFF.

The chain combines TRBV29-1 with TRBJ2-3, with D perhaps TRBD1 (5 bases). The CDR3 spans 15 residues. With 2 bases removed from V and 4 bases from J, the gap between germline ends came to 16 bases. Germline values: CDR1 SQVTM, CDR2 ANQGSEA. The CDR3 here is CSVELRQGYADTQYF. CDR3 coding DNA: TGCAGCGTTGAACTCCGGCAGGGTTACGCAGATACGCAGTATTTT.

In its sample, this clone was seen a few times. The gene calls are TRBV7-8 and TRBJ2-1, with 13 bases aligning to TRBD2. The CDR3 sequence is 16 residues long. The germline V gene encodes CDR1 SGHVS and CDR2 FQNEAQ. The junction had 9 bases not matched to a gene; V was cut back by 5 bases and J by 8 bases. The CDR3 DNA is TGTGCCAGCAGCGCCCGGACTAGCGGGAGCGGCGATGAGCAGTTCTTC. Translated: CASSARTSGSGDEQFF. The whole variable domain, remainder taken from reference TRBV7-8 and TRBJ2-1, is GAGVSQSPRYKVAKRGQDVALRCDPISGHVSLFWYQQALGQGPEFLTYFQNEAQLDKSGLPSDRFFAERPEGSVSTLKIQRTQQEDSAVYLCASSARTSGSGDEQFFGPGTRLTVL.

The chain has TRBV9 and TRBJ2-5; tentative D call: TRBD2 (5 bases). Trimming left V 4 bases short and J 8 bases short, with 18 bases between. The CDR3 consists of 14 residues. The germline V gene encodes CDR1 SGDLS and CDR2 YYNGEE. CDR3 protein: CASSTRAAGETQYF. CDR3 coding DNA: TGTGCCAGCAGCACCCGAGCGGCCGGGGAAACCCAGTACTTC.

The J gene is TRBJ1-1, the V gene TRBV30; no reliable D call. Germline V gene data show CDR1 as GTSNPN and CDR2 as SVGIG (reference sequence). V was shortened by 4 bases and J by 1 base, with 10 bases between the two germline ends. The CDR3 runs 13 residues. CDR3 sequence: CAWTVHPNTEAFF. CDR3 DNA: TGTGCCTGGACCGTACACCCGAACACTGAAGCTTTCTTT. Complete variable domain (other parts from reference TRBV30 and TRBJ1-1): SQTIHQWPATLVQPVGSPLSLECTVEGTSNPNLYWYRQAAGRGLQLLFYSVGIGQISSEVPQNLSASRPQDRQFILSSKKLLLSDSGFYLCAWTVHPNTEAFFGQGTRLTVV.

This clone was observed once. The chain has TRBV6-5 and TRBJ2-1, with 7 bases matching TRBD2. The germline V gene encodes CDR1 MNHEY and CDR2 SVGAGI. J was trimmed by 8 bases and V by 6 bases; bases with no gene match: 7. The length of the CDR3 is 13 residues. CDR3 DNA: TGTGCCAGCAGGGGGGGGAGGGCCTATGAGCAGTTCTTC. Its translation: CASRGGRAYEQFF.

Written as DNA, the CDR3 is TGCAGCGTTTCTCGGACAGGGGGAGAGACCCAGTACTTC. Its translation is CSVSRTGGETQYF. The chain joins TRBV29-1 to TRBJ2-5; TRBD1 aligns across 10 bases. V gave up 5 bases and J gave up 4 bases; unmatched junction bases: 4. Germline-derived CDR1 and CDR2 are SQVTM and ANQGSEA. The CDR3 sequence is 13 residues long.

V is TRBV27 and J is TRBJ2-5, with 8 positions matching TRBD1. J gave up 5 bases and V 5 bases, and 4 bases lay outside the gene matches. The CDR3 length is 13 residues. Per germline, CDR1 MNHEY and CDR2 SMNVEV (reference sequence). CDR3 DNA sequence: TGTGCCAGCAGTCGACAGGGGCGGGAGACCCAGTACTTC. Protein product: CASSRQGRETQYF.

This rearrangement joins TRBV27 to TRBJ1-5; TRBD1 is a possible D gene (5 bases). Trimming left V 4 bases short and J 3 bases short, with 13 bases between. This CDR3 region has 15 residues. The germline V gene has CDR1 MNHEY and CDR2 SMNVEV (reference sequence). The CDR3 DNA follows: TGTGCCAGCAGTTCCCTTCAGGGACTCAATCAGCCCCAGCATTTT. Encoded protein: CASSSLQGLNQPQHF.

The chain has TRBV10-3 and TRBJ1-4, with 7 nucleotides matching TRBD1. V gave up 3 bases and J gave up 0 bases; unmatched junction bases: 1. The CDR3 covers 15 residues. Germline CDR1 reads ENHRY; CDR2 reads SYGVKD. The DNA for the CDR3 is TGTGCCATCAGTGAAACAGGGGCAACTAATGAAAAACTGTTTTTT. It is translated as CAISETGATNEKLFF.

This CDR3 is CASRSYGGTGYEQYF. The CDR3 coding sequence is TGTGCCAGCAGGTCCTATGGAGGGACCGGGTACGAGCAGTACTTC. This chain uses TRBV27 with TRBJ2-7; possible D gene TRBD2, 6 bases. This CDR3 is built from 15 residues. V lost 6 bases, J lost 4 bases, and 19 bases lay in between. Germline V CDR1 and CDR2: MNHEY, SMNVEV (reference sequence).